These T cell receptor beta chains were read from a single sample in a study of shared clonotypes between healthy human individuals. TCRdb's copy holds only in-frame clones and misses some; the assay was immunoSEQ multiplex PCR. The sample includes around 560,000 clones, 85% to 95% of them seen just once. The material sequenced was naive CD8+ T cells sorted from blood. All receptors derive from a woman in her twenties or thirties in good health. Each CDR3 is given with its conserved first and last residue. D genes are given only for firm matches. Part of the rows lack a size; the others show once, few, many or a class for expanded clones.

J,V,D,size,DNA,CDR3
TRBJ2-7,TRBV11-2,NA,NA,TGTGCCAGCAGCTTAGCCGGGGAGCAGTACTTC,CASSLAGEQYF
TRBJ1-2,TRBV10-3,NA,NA,TGTGCCATCAGTGAAGGCGGAGGGGGAGATGGCTACACCTTC,CAISEGGGGDGYTF
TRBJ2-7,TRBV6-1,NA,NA,TGTGCCAGCACCCAGGTACCTACGGACGAGCAGTACTTC,CASTQVPTDEQYF
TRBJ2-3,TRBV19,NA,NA,TGTGCCAGTAGTTCCACAGAGGGAGCATTGACAGATACGCAGTATTTT,CASSSTEGALTDTQYF
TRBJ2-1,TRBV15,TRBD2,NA,TGTGCCACCAGCATATCCCGTAGCGGGAGCTCCTACAATGAGCAGTTCTTC,CATSISRSGSSYNEQFF
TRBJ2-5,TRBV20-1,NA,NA,TGCAGTGCTAGAGGAGAGACCCAGTACTTC,CSARGETQYF
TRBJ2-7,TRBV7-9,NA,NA,TGTGCCAGCAGCATCAGGGGGGGTGGATGTTACTTC,CASSIRGGGCYF
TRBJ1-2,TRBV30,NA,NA,TGTGCCTGGAGTGTTGCCCTCTATGGCTACACCTTC,CAWSVALYGYTF
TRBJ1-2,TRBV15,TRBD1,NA,TGTGCCACCAGCTTTAGGACAGGGCTTAATGGCTACACCTTC,CATSFRTGLNGYTF
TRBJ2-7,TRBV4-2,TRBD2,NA,TGTGCCAGCAGCCAAGGATCTCCTCCGGCGGGAGTCGGCTACGAGCAGTACTTC,CASSQGSPPAGVGYEQYF
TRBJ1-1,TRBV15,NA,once,TGTGCCACCAGCCCACAGGGTGGTGTTATGAACACTGAAGCTTTCTTT,CATSPQGGVMNTEAFF
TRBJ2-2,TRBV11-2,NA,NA,TGTGCCAGCAGCTCGGGGACGGCTCCGACCGGGGAGCTGTTTTTT,CASSSGTAPTGELFF
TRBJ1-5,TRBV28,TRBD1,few,TGTGCCAGCAGTCCGACAGGGCGGCTGGGTCAGCCCCAGCATTTT,CASSPTGRLGQPQHF
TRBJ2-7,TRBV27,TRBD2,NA,TGTGCCAGCAGTCACGGGACTAGCGGAGAGTACTTC,CASSHGTSGEYF
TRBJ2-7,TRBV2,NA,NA,TGTGCCAGCAGTGAAGCGGGGTATCGCGAGCAGTACTTC,CASSEAGYREQYF
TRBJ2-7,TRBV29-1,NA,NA,TGCAGCGTTGATTCGGCGGAAAACCCCTACGAGCAGTACTTC,CSVDSAENPYEQYF
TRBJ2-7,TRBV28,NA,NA,TGTGCCAGCAGTCCCAGCGCCCATAGCTCCTACGAGCAGTACTTC,CASSPSAHSSYEQYF
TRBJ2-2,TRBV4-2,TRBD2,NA,TGTGCCAGCAGCCAACCGAGCGGGGCGAACACCGGGGAGCTGTTTTTT,CASSQPSGANTGELFF
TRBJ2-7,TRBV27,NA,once,TGTGCCAGCAGTTTACAAGCGAACTACGAGCAGTACTTC,CASSLQANYEQYF
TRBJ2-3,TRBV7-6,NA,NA,TGTGCCAGCAGCACGAGCGGAGCAAGCACAGATACGCAGTATTTT,CASSTSGASTDTQYF
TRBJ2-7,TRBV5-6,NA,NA,TGTGCCAGCAGCTGGACGGACCGCTACGAGCAGTACTTC,CASSWTDRYEQYF
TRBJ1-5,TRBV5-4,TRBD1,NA,TGTGCCAGCAGCTCGTGGGGACAGCTCCAGCCCCAGCATTTT,CASSSWGQLQPQHF
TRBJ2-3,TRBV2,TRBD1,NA,TGTGCCAGCTGGACAGGCGTAGAAAGCGCAGATACGCAGTATTTT,CASWTGVESADTQYF
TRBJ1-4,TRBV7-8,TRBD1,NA,TGTGCCAGCAGCTTAGAAGGGACAGGGGGGTCGCGAGAAAAACTGTTTTTT,CASSLEGTGGSREKLFF
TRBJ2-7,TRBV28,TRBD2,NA,TGTGCCAGCAGCTTCGGGACTAGCGGGTTCTACGAGCAGTACTTC,CASSFGTSGFYEQYF
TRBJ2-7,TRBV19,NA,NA,TGTGCCAGTACCCCAGGTCGGGGAGGAACCTACGAGCAGTACTTC,CASTPGRGGTYEQYF
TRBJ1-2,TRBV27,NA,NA,TGTGCCAGCAGTTTAACGTCGACCCCCTATGGCTACACCTTC,CASSLTSTPYGYTF
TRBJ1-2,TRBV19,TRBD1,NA,TGTGCCAGTATTCAAGTAACTGACAGGGAAGTCTATGGCTACACCTTC,CASIQVTDREVYGYTF
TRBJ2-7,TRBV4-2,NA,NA,TGTGCCAGCAGCCCCACCACGGGGGAGAGCTCCTACGAGCAGTACTTC,CASSPTTGESSYEQYF
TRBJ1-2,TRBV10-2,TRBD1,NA,TGCGCCAGCAGTGCGAAGACAGGGTATGGCTACACCTTC,CASSAKTGYGYTF
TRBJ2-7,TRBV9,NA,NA,TGTGCCAGCAGCGAGGACAGCTTCTCCTACGAGCAGTACTTC,CASSEDSFSYEQYF
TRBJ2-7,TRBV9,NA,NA,TGTGCCAGCAGCCCCCAGAAGCAGTCCGAGCAGTACTTC,CASSPQKQSEQYF
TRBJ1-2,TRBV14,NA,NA,TGTGCCAGCAGCCCATCCAGGGGAGTAGTGGATGGCTACACCTTC,CASSPSRGVVDGYTF
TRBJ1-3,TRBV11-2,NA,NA,TGTGCCAGCAGCTCAGCGGACGGAAACTCTGGAAACACCATATATTTT,CASSSADGNSGNTIYF
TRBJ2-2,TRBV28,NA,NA,TGTGCCAGCAGTTCGCACGGGACACAGAACACCGGGGAGCTGTTTTTT,CASSSHGTQNTGELFF
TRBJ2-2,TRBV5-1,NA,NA,TGCGCCAGCAGCCCGACAGGAACCGGGGAGCTGTTTTTT,CASSPTGTGELFF
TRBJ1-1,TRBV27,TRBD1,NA,TGTGCCAGCAGTTTTGGACAGGGGAACACTGAAGCTTTCTTT,CASSFGQGNTEAFF
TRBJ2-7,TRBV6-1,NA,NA,TGTGCCAGCAGTGACCGGGATTTATCCTACGAGCAGTACTTC,CASSDRDLSYEQYF
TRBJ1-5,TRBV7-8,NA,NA,TGTGCCAGCAGCGCGACAGCTAGCAATCAGCCCCAGCATTTT,CASSATASNQPQHF
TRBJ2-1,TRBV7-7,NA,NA,TGTGCCAGCAGCCCCCTTGGAGGAGTCAGCAATGAGCAGTTCTTC,CASSPLGGVSNEQFF
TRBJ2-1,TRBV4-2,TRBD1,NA,TGTGCCAGCAGGCCTGAAGTGGGACAGGGCTTCAATGAGCAGTTCTTC,CASRPEVGQGFNEQFF
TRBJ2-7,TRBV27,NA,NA,TGTGCCAGCAGTTTAAGGTTCGGTAATAGTGAGCAGTACTTC,CASSLRFGNSEQYF
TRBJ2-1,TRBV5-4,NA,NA,TGTGCCAGCAGCTGGGGGGTCGACGGAAAGTTCTTC,CASSWGVDGKFF
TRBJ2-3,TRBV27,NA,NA,TGTGCCAGCAGCTCCCCCCGGCCCATTGCCCCCTTCACAGATACGCAGTATTTT,CASSSPRPIAPFTDTQYF
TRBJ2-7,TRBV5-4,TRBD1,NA,TGTGCCAGCAGCTCAACCGGGACAGGGGATTTGTACGAGCAGTACTTC,CASSSTGTGDLYEQYF
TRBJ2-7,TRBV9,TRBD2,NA,TGTGCCAGCAGCCCGGGACTAGCTGAGGTCTCCGAGCAGTACTTC,CASSPGLAEVSEQYF
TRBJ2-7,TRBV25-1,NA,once,TGTGCCAGCAGTGACGGATACGAGCAGTACTTC,CASSDGYEQYF
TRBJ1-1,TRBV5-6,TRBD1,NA,TGTGCCAGCAGCCTTCTACACGATGAGCGGACAGGCCTAGGCACTGAAGCTTTCTTT,CASSLLHDERTGLGTEAFF
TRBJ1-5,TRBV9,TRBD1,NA,TGTGCCAGCAGCATTACAGGGGGCGCGGGTCAGCCCCAGCATTTT,CASSITGGAGQPQHF